This is a list of T cell receptor beta chains from one sample in a study of post-analysis software for immune sequencing data. In TCRdb, the PCR reads were re-called with MiXCR into one record per CDR3 protein. The sample records 400,000 to 500,000 distinct CDR3 sequences, 39% being singletons. Sequenced sample: blood. All receptors derive from a girl under 10 years old with multiple sclerosis. The CDR3 runs from the conserved cysteine through the conserved F or W. D genes are given only for firm matches. A row's size may be missing; if present it is once, few, many or a size class.

D gene: -
J gene: TRBJ2-7
clone size: -
V gene: TRBV7-9
CDR3 protein: CASSTHSVGRNLEEQYF
CDR3 DNA: TGTGCCAGCAGTACCCATTCAGTGGGGAGAAATTTAGAAGAGCAGTACTTC

D gene: -
J gene: TRBJ1-5
clone size: -
V gene: TRBV6-6
CDR3 protein: CASSYTQDQPQHF
CDR3 DNA: TGTGCCAGCAGTTATACCCAAGATCAGCCCCAGCATTTT

D gene: TRBD1
J gene: TRBJ2-7
clone size: -
V gene: TRBV28
CDR3 protein: CASSAPGQGQYEQYF
CDR3 DNA: TGTGCCAGCAGTGCTCCGGGACAGGGGCAGTACGAGCAGTACTTC

D gene: -
J gene: TRBJ2-1
clone size: -
V gene: TRBV5-5
CDR3 protein: CASRSWVNEQFF
CDR3 DNA: TGTGCCAGCAGGAGCTGGGTCAATGAGCAGTTCTTC

D gene: -
J gene: TRBJ2-1
clone size: -
V gene: TRBV12-3/TRBV12-4
CDR3 protein: CASSFGQICNEQFF
CDR3 DNA: TGTGCCAGCAGTTTTGGACAGATCTGCAATGAGCAGTTCTTC

D gene: TRBD1
J gene: TRBJ1-6
clone size: -
V gene: TRBV6-6
CDR3 protein: CASSYSGGGHNSPLHF
CDR3 DNA: TGTGCCAGCAGTTATTCAGGGGGCGGCCATAATTCACCCCTCCACTTT

D gene: TRBD2
J gene: TRBJ2-1
clone size: few
V gene: TRBV5-1
CDR3 protein: CASNQIAGGPYEQFF
CDR3 DNA: TGCGCCAGCAACCAAATAGCGGGGGGGCCCTATGAGCAGTTCTTC

D gene: -
J gene: TRBJ2-1
clone size: few
V gene: TRBV10-2
CDR3 protein: CASSRQVYNEQFF
CDR3 DNA: TGCGCCAGCAGTAGACAGGTCTACAATGAGCAGTTCTTC

D gene: -
J gene: TRBJ2-5
clone size: few
V gene: TRBV6-6
CDR3 protein: CASSYRSQGYGETQYF
CDR3 DNA: TGTGCCAGCAGTTATCGTAGTCAGGGATATGGAGAGACCCAGTACTTC

D gene: -
J gene: TRBJ2-7
clone size: few
V gene: TRBV7-9
CDR3 protein: CASARGVEGDYEQYF
CDR3 DNA: TGTGCCAGCGCGCGAGGTGTCGAAGGAGACTACGAGCAGTACTTC

D gene: -
J gene: TRBJ2-3
clone size: few
V gene: TRBV7-6
CDR3 protein: CASSPQRGDTQYF
CDR3 DNA: TGTGCCAGCAGCCCTCAAAGGGGTGATACGCAGTATTTT

D gene: TRBD1
J gene: TRBJ1-1
clone size: few
V gene: TRBV7-6
CDR3 protein: CASSLLDRDTEAFF
CDR3 DNA: TGTGCCAGCAGCCTACTGGACAGGGACACTGAAGCTTTCTTT

D gene: -
J gene: TRBJ2-1
clone size: -
V gene: TRBV9
CDR3 protein: CASSVGQGITNEQFF
CDR3 DNA: TGTGCCAGCAGCGTCGGGCAGGGTATAACCAATGAGCAGTTCTTC

D gene: -
J gene: TRBJ2-3
clone size: -
V gene: TRBV4-2
CDR3 protein: CASSQETELSTDTQYF
CDR3 DNA: TGTGCCAGCAGCCAAGAAACAGAGCTTAGCACAGATACGCAGTATTTT

D gene: TRBD2
J gene: TRBJ2-6
clone size: few
V gene: TRBV4-3
CDR3 protein: CASSQNVDRLAGSSGANVLTF
CDR3 DNA: TGCGCCAGCAGCCAAAACGTTGACCGACTAGCGGGATCGTCCGGGGCCAACGTCCTGACTTTC

D gene: -
J gene: TRBJ2-1
clone size: few
V gene: TRBV5-1
CDR3 protein: CASRGVRDNEQFF
CDR3 DNA: TGCGCCAGCAGAGGGGTGAGGGACAATGAGCAGTTCTTC

D gene: -
J gene: TRBJ2-1
clone size: -
V gene: TRBV29-1
CDR3 protein: CSVRGRGYNEQFF
CDR3 DNA: TGCAGCGTCCGGGGAAGAGGCTACAATGAGCAGTTCTTC

D gene: -
J gene: TRBJ2-2
clone size: once
V gene: TRBV2
CDR3 protein: CASSPYIGRGTGELFF
CDR3 DNA: TGTGCCAGCAGTCCGTACATCGGACGGGGAACCGGGGAGCTGTTTTTT

D gene: TRBD1
J gene: TRBJ2-6
clone size: -
V gene: TRBV5-5
CDR3 protein: CASSRTGGLISGANVLTF
CDR3 DNA: TGTGCCAGCTCCCGGACAGGGGGCTTGATCTCTGGGGCCAACGTCCTGACTTTC

D gene: TRBD2
J gene: TRBJ2-5
clone size: -
V gene: TRBV28
CDR3 protein: CASSWGTSGSQYF
CDR3 DNA: TGTGCCAGCAGTTGGGGGACTAGCGGGAGCCAGTACTTC

D gene: -
J gene: TRBJ2-1
clone size: -
V gene: TRBV20-1
CDR3 protein: CSARLAGLRINEQFF
CDR3 DNA: TGCAGTGCTAGATTGGCGGGCCTACGGATCAATGAGCAGTTCTTC

D gene: -
J gene: TRBJ2-5
clone size: -
V gene: TRBV20-1
CDR3 protein: CSASYQSLQETQYF
CDR3 DNA: TGCAGTGCTAGTTACCAGAGTCTCCAAGAGACCCAGTACTTC

D gene: -
J gene: TRBJ2-1
clone size: few
V gene: TRBV5-1
CDR3 protein: CASSLAPRGAPLVGSYNEQFF
CDR3 DNA: TGCGCCAGCAGCTTGGCCCCGCGGGGAGCCCCGCTGGTTGGATCCTACAATGAGCAGTTCTTC

D gene: -
J gene: TRBJ2-1
clone size: -
V gene: TRBV28
CDR3 protein: CASSAGTEELYNEQFF
CDR3 DNA: TGTGCCAGCAGTGCGGGGACAGAGGAACTCTACAATGAGCAGTTCTTC

D gene: TRBD1
J gene: TRBJ1-4
clone size: -
V gene: TRBV5-1
CDR3 protein: CASSPGQGGTNEKLFF
CDR3 DNA: TGCGCCAGCAGCCCCGGACAGGGAGGAACTAATGAAAAACTGTTTTTT

D gene: -
J gene: TRBJ2-7
clone size: -
V gene: TRBV7-9
CDR3 protein: CASSSPYSATYEQYF
CDR3 DNA: TGTGCCAGCAGCTCTCCTTATAGCGCAACCTACGAGCAGTACTTC

D gene: TRBD1
J gene: TRBJ1-2
clone size: few
V gene: TRBV7-2
CDR3 protein: CASSLPVGQGLDTF
CDR3 DNA: TGTGCCAGCAGCCTTCCAGTCGGACAGGGGTTGGACACCTTC

D gene: -
J gene: TRBJ1-6
clone size: -
V gene: TRBV25-1
CDR3 protein: CATRWVGDSPLHF
CDR3 DNA: TGTGCCACCCGCTGGGTTGGAGATTCACCCCTCCACTTT

D gene: -
J gene: TRBJ2-7
clone size: -
V gene: TRBV2
CDR3 protein: CASRPRDTASYEQYF
CDR3 DNA: TGTGCCAGCCGACCCCGGGACACAGCTTCCTACGAGCAGTACTTC